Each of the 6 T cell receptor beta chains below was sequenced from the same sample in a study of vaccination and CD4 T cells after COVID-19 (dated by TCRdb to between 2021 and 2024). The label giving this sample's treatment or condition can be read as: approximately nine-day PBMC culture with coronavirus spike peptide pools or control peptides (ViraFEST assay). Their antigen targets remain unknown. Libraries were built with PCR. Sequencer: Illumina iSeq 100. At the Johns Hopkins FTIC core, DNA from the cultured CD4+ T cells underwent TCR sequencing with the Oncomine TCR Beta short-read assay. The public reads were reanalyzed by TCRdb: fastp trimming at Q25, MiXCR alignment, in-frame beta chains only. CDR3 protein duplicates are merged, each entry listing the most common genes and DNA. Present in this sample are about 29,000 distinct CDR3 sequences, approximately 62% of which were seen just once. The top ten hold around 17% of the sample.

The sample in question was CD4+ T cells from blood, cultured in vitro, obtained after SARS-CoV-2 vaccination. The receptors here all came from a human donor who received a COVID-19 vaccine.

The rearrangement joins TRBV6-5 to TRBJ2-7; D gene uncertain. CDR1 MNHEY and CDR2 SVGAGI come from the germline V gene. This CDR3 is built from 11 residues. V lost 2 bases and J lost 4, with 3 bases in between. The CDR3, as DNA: TGTGCCAGCAGTTACAAGTACGAGCAGTACTTC. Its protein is CASSYKYEQYF.

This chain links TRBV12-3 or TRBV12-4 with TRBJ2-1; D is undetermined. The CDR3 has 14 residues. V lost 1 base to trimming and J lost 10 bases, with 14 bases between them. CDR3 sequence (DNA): TGTGCCAGCAGTTTAGTTTCTCGGGTGGACGAGCAGTTCTTC. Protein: CASSLVSRVDEQFF.

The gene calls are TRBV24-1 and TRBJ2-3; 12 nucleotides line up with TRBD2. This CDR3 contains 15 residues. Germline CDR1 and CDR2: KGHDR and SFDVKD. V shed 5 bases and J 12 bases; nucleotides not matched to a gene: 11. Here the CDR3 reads CATSGLAGDAPTQYF. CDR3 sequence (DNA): TGTGCCACCAGTGGACTAGCGGGGGACGCCCCCACCCAGTATTTT.

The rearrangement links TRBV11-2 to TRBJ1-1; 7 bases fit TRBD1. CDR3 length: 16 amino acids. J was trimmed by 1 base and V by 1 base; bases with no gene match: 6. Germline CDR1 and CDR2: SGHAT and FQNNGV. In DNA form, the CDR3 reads TGTGCCAGCAGCTTAGCTAGGGGGCAGCGGAACACTGAAGCTTTCTTT. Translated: CASSLARGQRNTEAFF. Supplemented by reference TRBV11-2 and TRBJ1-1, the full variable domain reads EAGVAQSPRYKIIEKRQSVAFWCNPISGHATLYWYQQILGQGPKLLIQFQNNGVVDDSQLPKDRFSAERLKGVDSTLKIQPAKLEDSAVYLCASSLARGQRNTEAFFGQGTRLTVV.

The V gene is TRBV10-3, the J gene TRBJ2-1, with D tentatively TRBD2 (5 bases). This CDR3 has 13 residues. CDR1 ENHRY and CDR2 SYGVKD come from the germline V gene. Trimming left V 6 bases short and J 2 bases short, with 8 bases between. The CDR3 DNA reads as TGTGCCATCAGCAGTAGCGCCTACAATGAGCAGTTCTTC. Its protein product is CAISSSAYNEQFF.

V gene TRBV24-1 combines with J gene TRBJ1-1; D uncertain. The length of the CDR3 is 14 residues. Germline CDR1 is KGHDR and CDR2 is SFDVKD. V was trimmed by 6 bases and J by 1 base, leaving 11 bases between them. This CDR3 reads CATSKDTANTEAFF. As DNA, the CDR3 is TGTGCCACCAGTAAGGATACAGCGAACACTGAAGCTTTCTTT.